These T cell receptor beta chains were read from a single sample in a study of OX40 agonist ivuxolimab in advanced cancers. Only in-frame clones appear in the TCRdb table, and some are missing; sequencing was by immunoSEQ multiplex PCR. The repertoire holds tens of thousands of clones, with approximately 90% as singletons. The source was CD4+ or CD8+ T cells sorted from blood, collected in a trial of the OX40 agonist ivuxolimab. All receptors come from an adult with an advanced solid tumor such as melanoma, head and neck, liver or kidney cancer. Both conserved end residues are part of each CDR3. Fields, in order: V gene, J gene, D gene, clone size, CDR3 DNA, CDR3 protein. A D gene is named only where the DNA matches it firmly. Clone size is not always given. Where it is, it says once, few, many or a class for expanded clones.

v_call: TRBV28
j_call: TRBJ2-5
d_call: TRBD2
clone_size: once
cdr3_nt: TGTGCCAGCAGGTTGACTAGCGGAAGCCAAGAGACCCAGTACTTC
cdr3_aa: CASRLTSGSQETQYF

v_call: TRBV5-6
j_call: TRBJ1-1
d_call: -
clone_size: -
cdr3_nt: TGTGCCAGCAGCTTAGACAGCTACACTGAAGCTTTCTTT
cdr3_aa: CASSLDSYTEAFF

v_call: TRBV11-2
j_call: TRBJ1-2
d_call: -
clone_size: -
cdr3_nt: TGTGCCAGCAGCTTCTCAGGGGCTGGCTACACCTTC
cdr3_aa: CASSFSGAGYTF

v_call: TRBV29-1
j_call: TRBJ2-7
d_call: TRBD1
clone_size: -
cdr3_nt: TGCAGCGTTGAAATGGGGAACACAGGGGAAACCTACGAGCAGTACTTC
cdr3_aa: CSVEMGNTGETYEQYF

v_call: TRBV5-4
j_call: TRBJ1-1
d_call: TRBD1
clone_size: once
cdr3_nt: TGTGCCAGCAGGCCGACAGGGGTTAATGAAGCTTTCTTT
cdr3_aa: CASRPTGVNEAFF

v_call: TRBV13
j_call: TRBJ2-2
d_call: -
clone_size: -
cdr3_nt: TGTGCCAGCAGCCCAGCCCGCTCCGGGGAGCTGTTTTTT
cdr3_aa: CASSPARSGELFF

v_call: TRBV19
j_call: TRBJ2-1
d_call: -
clone_size: once
cdr3_nt: TGTGCCAGTAGTTCCACGGCCACCGAGGCCTACAATGAGCAGTTCTTC
cdr3_aa: CASSSTATEAYNEQFF

v_call: TRBV7-9
j_call: TRBJ2-3
d_call: TRBD1
clone_size: -
cdr3_nt: TGTGCCAGCAGCTTAGGAGGGGGCTCAGATACGCAGTATTTT
cdr3_aa: CASSLGGGSDTQYF

v_call: TRBV28
j_call: TRBJ1-1
d_call: -
clone_size: -
cdr3_nt: TGTGCCAGCAGTTTATCGGCAGGGGCCACTGAAGCTTTCTTT
cdr3_aa: CASSLSAGATEAFF

v_call: TRBV11-2
j_call: TRBJ1-1
d_call: -
clone_size: once
cdr3_nt: TGTGCCAGCAGCTTGATCGCCGGGATAAACACTGAAGCTTTCTTT
cdr3_aa: CASSLIAGINTEAFF

v_call: TRBV7-8
j_call: TRBJ2-1
d_call: TRBD2
clone_size: -
cdr3_nt: TGTGCCAGCAGCTTAGGGGAGGGAGCCGGGTTGGAGAATGAGCAGTTCTTC
cdr3_aa: CASSLGEGAGLENEQFF

v_call: TRBV5-6
j_call: TRBJ2-1
d_call: -
clone_size: -
cdr3_nt: TGTGCCAGCAGCTTGCCACAGGGTAGGCCGGATGAGCAGTTCTTC
cdr3_aa: CASSLPQGRPDEQFF

v_call: TRBV4-2
j_call: TRBJ2-1
d_call: TRBD2
clone_size: -
cdr3_nt: TGTGCCAGCAGCCAAGAAGCGGGAGCTTTAGGGGAGCAGTTCTTC
cdr3_aa: CASSQEAGALGEQFF

v_call: TRBV10-3
j_call: TRBJ2-1
d_call: -
clone_size: once
cdr3_nt: TGTGCCATCAGACGGGACGAGCCAAATGAGCAGTTCTTC
cdr3_aa: CAIRRDEPNEQFF

v_call: TRBV7-9
j_call: TRBJ2-3
d_call: TRBD1
clone_size: -
cdr3_nt: TGTGCCAGCAGCCCCGGGACAGGGTCGGGTACGCAGTATTTT
cdr3_aa: CASSPGTGSGTQYF

v_call: TRBV10-2
j_call: TRBJ1-4
d_call: -
clone_size: -
cdr3_nt: TGCGCCAGCAGTGATGGCGGGGGAAAACTGTTTTTT
cdr3_aa: CASSDGGGKLFF

v_call: TRBV27
j_call: TRBJ2-2
d_call: TRBD2
clone_size: -
cdr3_nt: TGTGCCAGCAGTTTCTCTAGCGGGAGTATAACCGGGGAGCTGTTTTTT
cdr3_aa: CASSFSSGSITGELFF

v_call: TRBV28
j_call: TRBJ2-7
d_call: TRBD2
clone_size: -
cdr3_nt: TGTGCCAGCAGTTTAAGGACTAGCTACGAGCAGTACTTC
cdr3_aa: CASSLRTSYEQYF

v_call: TRBV7-3
j_call: TRBJ2-3
d_call: -
clone_size: -
cdr3_nt: TGTGCCAGCAGCCAAGGCGCAGATACGCAGTATTTT
cdr3_aa: CASSQGADTQYF

v_call: TRBV28
j_call: TRBJ2-6
d_call: -
clone_size: -
cdr3_nt: TGTGCCAGCAGCTCCACCGGTATCTCTGGGGCCAACGTCCTGACTTTC
cdr3_aa: CASSSTGISGANVLTF

v_call: TRBV28
j_call: TRBJ2-1
d_call: TRBD2
clone_size: -
cdr3_nt: TGTGCCAGCAGTGTTCGGGGGGAGGGAGTCGATGAGCAGTTCTTC
cdr3_aa: CASSVRGEGVDEQFF

v_call: TRBV6-5
j_call: TRBJ1-3
d_call: -
clone_size: -
cdr3_nt: TGTGCCAGCAGTTATGACCCCGTAATTTCTGGAAACACCATATATTTT
cdr3_aa: CASSYDPVISGNTIYF

v_call: TRBV28
j_call: TRBJ2-1
d_call: -
clone_size: -
cdr3_nt: TGTGCCAGCAGTTTCAGTCTACTCAATGAGCAGTTCTTC
cdr3_aa: CASSFSLLNEQFF

v_call: TRBV7-9
j_call: TRBJ2-7
d_call: -
clone_size: -
cdr3_nt: TGTGCCAGCACCAAGATTGGGGGCAGTGTTACTCGGGTTGACGAGCAGTACTTC
cdr3_aa: CASTKIGGSVTRVDEQYF

v_call: TRBV7-9
j_call: TRBJ1-3
d_call: -
clone_size: once
cdr3_nt: TGTGCCAGCAGCTTAGTAGACAGCCAAAACACCATATATTTT
cdr3_aa: CASSLVDSQNTIYF

v_call: TRBV25-1
j_call: TRBJ2-2
d_call: TRBD1
clone_size: -
cdr3_nt: TGTGCCAGCAGCCTCCGGGACAGGGGTCATCCCGGGGAGCTGTTTTTT
cdr3_aa: CASSLRDRGHPGELFF

v_call: TRBV7-9
j_call: TRBJ2-1
d_call: -
clone_size: once
cdr3_nt: TGTGCCAGCAGCTTAGTGCAGGGGAGGGACAATGAGCAGTTCTTC
cdr3_aa: CASSLVQGRDNEQFF

v_call: TRBV27
j_call: TRBJ1-2
d_call: TRBD1
clone_size: -
cdr3_nt: TGTGCCAGCAGTCCTGACAGGGGCTCTGGCTACACCTTC
cdr3_aa: CASSPDRGSGYTF

v_call: TRBV6-5
j_call: TRBJ2-7
d_call: TRBD2
clone_size: -
cdr3_nt: TGTGCCAGCAGTTCCCTGACTAGCGGGAGTTCCGAGCAGTACTTC
cdr3_aa: CASSSLTSGSSEQYF

v_call: TRBV13
j_call: TRBJ2-5
d_call: -
clone_size: -
cdr3_nt: TGTGCCAGCAGCTTAGGGGAGGGCGAAGAGACCCAGTACTTC
cdr3_aa: CASSLGEGEETQYF

v_call: TRBV19
j_call: TRBJ2-7
d_call: -
clone_size: -
cdr3_nt: TGTGCCAGTAGTACTCCCCAGACCCCACCGTACGAGCAGTACTTC
cdr3_aa: CASSTPQTPPYEQYF

v_call: TRBV19
j_call: TRBJ1-2
d_call: -
clone_size: -
cdr3_nt: TGTGCCAGTAGGGGGGGCGGCGGCTATGGCTACACCTTC
cdr3_aa: CASRGGGGYGYTF

v_call: TRBV28
j_call: TRBJ2-3
d_call: TRBD2
clone_size: -
cdr3_nt: TGTGCCAGCAGTTTCGGACTAGCGGAGAGCACAGATACGCAGTATTTT
cdr3_aa: CASSFGLAESTDTQYF

v_call: TRBV11-3
j_call: TRBJ2-4
d_call: -
clone_size: -
cdr3_nt: TGTGCCAGCAGCGACAGGACAGTAAACATTCAGTACTTC
cdr3_aa: CASSDRTVNIQYF

v_call: TRBV19
j_call: TRBJ1-2
d_call: -
clone_size: few
cdr3_nt: TGTGCCAGTACCACCCCCAGGTTGGATGGCTACACCTTC
cdr3_aa: CASTTPRLDGYTF

v_call: TRBV18
j_call: TRBJ2-7
d_call: TRBD2
clone_size: once
cdr3_nt: TGTGCCAGCTCACCGGGACTAGCGGCTTACGAGCAGTACTTC
cdr3_aa: CASSPGLAAYEQYF

v_call: TRBV6-5
j_call: TRBJ1-1
d_call: TRBD1
clone_size: -
cdr3_nt: TGTGCCAGCAAACTACAGGGGGCGTTTACTGAAGCTTTCTTT
cdr3_aa: CASKLQGAFTEAFF

v_call: TRBV7-3
j_call: TRBJ2-3
d_call: -
clone_size: -
cdr3_nt: TGTGCCAGCAGCCCCCGCCTGGGAAAGCGCACAGATACGCAGTATTTT
cdr3_aa: CASSPRLGKRTDTQYF

v_call: TRBV12-5
j_call: TRBJ2-3
d_call: -
clone_size: -
cdr3_nt: TGTGCTAGTGGTTTGGTCCCAGGGGCGGGAGCAGATACGCAGTATTTT
cdr3_aa: CASGLVPGAGADTQYF

v_call: TRBV10-3
j_call: TRBJ2-7
d_call: TRBD1
clone_size: -
cdr3_nt: TGTGCCATCAGTGAGGGACAGGGTGCCTACGAGCAGTACTTC
cdr3_aa: CAISEGQGAYEQYF

v_call: TRBV4-3
j_call: TRBJ2-1
d_call: -
clone_size: -
cdr3_nt: TGCGCCAGCAGCCAAGGCCGGGCGGGGTATAATGAGCAGTTCTTC
cdr3_aa: CASSQGRAGYNEQFF

v_call: TRBV11-3
j_call: TRBJ1-5
d_call: -
clone_size: -
cdr3_nt: TGTGCCAGCAGCCCTGGGAGGGGGGGCAATCAGCCCCAGCATTTT
cdr3_aa: CASSPGRGGNQPQHF

v_call: TRBV19
j_call: TRBJ2-7
d_call: -
clone_size: -
cdr3_nt: TGTGCCAGTAGTAACAGAGCACTGGGCTACGAGCAGTACTTC
cdr3_aa: CASSNRALGYEQYF

v_call: TRBV7-9
j_call: TRBJ1-2
d_call: -
clone_size: -
cdr3_nt: TGTGCCAGCAGGGACCTGCCGTCGCGGGGCTACACCTTC
cdr3_aa: CASRDLPSRGYTF

v_call: TRBV6-4
j_call: TRBJ2-7
d_call: -
clone_size: -
cdr3_nt: TGTGCCATCTTTGCACGGGGGCACGAGCAGTACTTC
cdr3_aa: CAIFARGHEQYF

v_call: TRBV7-8
j_call: TRBJ2-7
d_call: TRBD2
clone_size: -
cdr3_nt: TGTGCCAGCAGCTTGAGCGGGATTTACGAGCAGTACTTC
cdr3_aa: CASSLSGIYEQYF